This TCR beta chain comes out of a study of OX40 agonist ivuxolimab in advanced cancers. Whole-study context: An agonistic human IgG2 monoclonal antibody against OX40 (CD134) was given. Prior checkpoint blockade (anti-PD-1, anti-PD-L1 or anti-CTLA-4) was permitted; under 50% had it.

Generated by immunoSEQ multiplex PCR, the TCRdb table keeps only in-frame clones and is missing some. Of roughly 38,000 clones listed, approximately 87% are singletons. Individuals having autoimmune disease history or systemic immunosuppression were not enrolled. J lost 9 bases, V lost 0 bases, and 10 bases had no gene match. Germline V gene sequence: CDR1 SGHRS, CDR2 YFSETQ. The CDR3 has 15 residues. This specimen consisted of CD4+ or CD8+ T cells sorted from blood, obtained in a trial of the OX40 agonist ivuxolimab. The sequence came from an adult with an advanced solid tumor such as melanoma, head and neck, liver or kidney cancer. The J gene is TRBJ2-5, the V gene TRBV5-1; 8 bases fit TRBD1. The CDR3 reads CASSLVPGQANPQYF. The CDR3 DNA reads as TGCGCCAGCAGCTTGGTCCCGGGACAGGCTAATCCCCAGTACTTC. Based on the CDR3 plus reference TRBV5-1 and TRBJ2-5, the full variable domain is KAGVTQTPRYLIKTRGQQVTLSCSPISGHRSVSWYQQTPGQGLQFLFEYFSETQRNKGNFPGRFSGRQFSNSRSEMNVSTLELGDSALYLCASSLVPGQANPQYFGPGTRLLVL.